The 13 T cell receptor beta chains in this list originate from one sample, sequenced in a study of early T cells in non-severe SARS-CoV-2 infection. TCRdb re-analysed the 5' RACE reads in MiXCR, keeping a single row per CDR3 protein. The data show 84,000 or so distinct CDR3 sequences, 11% to 15% seen once. Source material: whole blood. The origin of the receptors is an adult who was a healthcare worker with PCR-confirmed SARS-CoV-2 infection or an uninfected control (not recorded which).

This clonotype was found a few times. This chain joins TRBV5-6 and TRBJ1-6, with 9 bases matching TRBD1. Germline values: CDR1 SGHDT, CDR2 YYEEEE. After removal of 6 bases from V and 10 bases from J, the junction contained 8 bases not matched to a gene. The CDR3 runs 14 residues. In DNA, the CDR3 is TGTGCCAGCAACCTAAGGGACAGGGACTCACCCCTCCACTTT. This gives the protein CASNLRDRDSPLHF.

V usage is TRBV7-8 and J usage is TRBJ2-7, with D tentatively TRBD1 (5 bases). CDR1 and CDR2 from the germline V gene are SGHVS and FQNEAQ. V gave up 5 bases and J gave up 3 bases, with 14 bases separating them. The CDR3 is 14 residues long. CDR3 nucleotide sequence: TGTGCCAGCAGCAAACAGGAATTACACTACGAGCAGTACTTC. It codes for CASSKQELHYEQYF. Together with reference TRBV7-8 and TRBJ2-7, the CDR3 gives the full variable domain: GAGVSQSPRYKVAKRGQDVALRCDPISGHVSLFWYQQALGQGPEFLTYFQNEAQLDKSGLPSDRFFAERPEGSVSTLKIQRTQQEDSAVYLCASSKQELHYEQYFGPGTRLTVT.

This chain joins TRBV7-8 and TRBJ2-4; no firm D call. V was trimmed by 5 bases and J by 1 base, leaving 12 bases between them. This CDR3 comprises 15 residues. The germline gives CDR1 SGHVS, CDR2 FQNEAQ. CDR3 in amino acids: CASSTRSDAKNIQYF. In nucleotides, the CDR3 is TGTGCCAGCAGCACCCGCTCGGACGCCAAAAACATTCAGTACTTC.

This clonotype was counted a few times. The chain joins TRBV25-1 to TRBJ2-7, with 7 bases aligning to TRBD1. J lost 2 bases, V lost 7 bases, and 2 bases had no gene match. This CDR3 comprises 12 residues. Germline V gives CDR1 MGHDK, CDR2 SYGVNS. The CDR3, as DNA: TGTGCCAGCAAGACAGGGCCCTACGAGCAGTACTTC. Translated: CASKTGPYEQYF.

The V and J genes are TRBV10-3 and TRBJ2-4; perhaps TRBD2 as D (5 bases). Germline V gene lookup returns CDR1 ENHRY and CDR2 SYGVKD. The CDR3 length is 16 residues. V lost 3 bases to trimming and J lost 1 base, with 13 bases between them. Here the CDR3 DNA reads TGTGCCATCAGTGATCGAGGGTTTGGGGCCAAAAACATTCAGTACTTC. Amino acids: CAISDRGFGAKNIQYF.

In its sample, this clonotype was seen a few times. V gene TRBV19 combines with J gene TRBJ2-4, with 8 bases fitting TRBD1. The ends lost 3 bases at V and 3 bases at J; junction bases unmatched: 4. The CDR3 totals 15 residues. Germline V gene sequence: CDR1 LNHDA, CDR2 SQIVND (reference sequence). CDR3 region: CASSMGQAGKNIQYF. The DNA of the CDR3 is TGTGCCAGTAGTATGGGACAGGCGGGCAAAAACATTCAGTACTTC.

This sequence joins TRBV19 and TRBJ1-2; D is unclear. CDR3 length: 14 residues. V was pared by 3 bases and J by 4 bases, with 12 bases between. Looked up from germline, CDR1 is LNHDA and CDR2 is SQIVND (reference sequence). CDR3 sequence: CASSISLRSYGYTF. The CDR3 DNA sequence: TGTGCCAGTAGTATTTCTCTCAGGAGCTATGGCTACACCTTC.

There are many counts of this clonotype. The chain has TRBV20-1 and TRBJ1-5; D not resolved. The V end was cut by 4 bases, the J end by 1 base, with 11 bases between. Germline values: CDR1 DFQATT, CDR2 SNEGSKA (reference sequence). There are 14 residues in the CDR3. In nucleotides, the CDR3 is TGCAGTGCTAAGGGCATAGGGAGCAATCAGCCCCAGCATTTT. Translating it yields CSAKGIGSNQPQHF.

This clonotype was detected a few times. This rearrangement joins TRBV20-1 to TRBJ1-5; tentative D call: TRBD1 (5 bases). V lost 5 bases, J lost 5 bases, and 16 bases lay in between. CDR1 is DFQATT, CDR2 SNEGSKA, per germline (reference sequence). CDR3 length: 14 amino acids. The CDR3 loop reads CSAHAGMRDQPQHF. Written as DNA, the CDR3 is TGCAGTGCTCACGCAGGGATGCGGGATCAGCCCCAGCATTTT.

The sample holds many counts of this clonotype. The DNA for the CDR3 is TGTGCCAGCAGCCCCGATAATATCTCTTGGTCACCCCTCCACTTT. Protein: CASSPDNISWSPLHF. The rearrangement uses TRBV12-3 or TRBV12-4 and TRBJ1-6; D not resolved. V was pared by 6 bases and J by 10 bases, with 19 bases between. CDR3 length: 15 amino acids.

The chain recombines TRBV19 with TRBJ2-7; 11 bases are a match to TRBD2. CDR1 LNHDA and CDR2 SQIVND come from the germline V gene (reference sequence). Losses at the gene ends were 5 bases for V and 0 bases for J; bases not matched to a gene: 0. The CDR3 extends over 14 amino acids. CDR3 DNA sequence: TGTGCCAGTAGTGGGACTAGCGGCTCCTACGAGCAGTACTTC. It specifies CASSGTSGSYEQYF. Full variable domain (rest looked up from reference TRBV19 and TRBJ2-7): DGGITQSPKYLFRKEGQNVTLSCEQNLNHDAMYWYRQDPGQGLRLIYYSQIVNDFQKGDIAEGYSVSREKKESFPLTVTSAQKNPTAFYLCASSGTSGSYEQYFGPGTRLTVT.

Many counts were recorded for this clonotype. This rearrangement joins TRBV7-6 to TRBJ1-1, with D unclear. Trimming took off 0 bases at V and 1 base at J, with 9 bases between the two ends. Germline-derived CDR1 and CDR2 are SGHVS and FNYEAQ. This CDR3 is 15 amino acids long. The CDR3, as DNA: TGTGCCAGCAGCTTAGCGCTAGGGCAGAACACTGAAGCTTTCTTT. Translation gives CASSLALGQNTEAFF.

This clonotype was observed a few times. The V gene is TRBV9, the J gene TRBJ2-7, with D possibly matching TRBD1 (6 bases). V lost 3 bases to trimming and J lost 6 bases, with 19 bases between them. Germline CDR1 and CDR2: SGDLS and YYNGEE. The CDR3 totals 15 residues. CDR3 amino acids: CASSAQGHGVAEQYF. The CDR3 nucleotides are TGTGCCAGCAGCGCCCAGGGACATGGGGTCGCCGAGCAGTACTTC.